These 18 T cell receptor beta chains share one sample of origin, sequenced in a study of blood T cell repertoires in COVID-19. Assay: immunoSEQ multiplex PCR; the TCRdb copy retains only in-frame clones and omits some. The table includes more than 250,000 clones, around 84% detected once. Sequencing used PBMCs or T cells enriched from blood (not recorded which). These TCRs come from a man in his forties or fifties who had been exposed to COVID-19.

The chain couples TRBV25-1 to TRBJ2-1, with TRBD1 as a possible D gene (6 bases). Germline loops: CDR1 MGHDK, CDR2 SYGVNS. The CDR3 length is 14 residues. Deletions cut 3 bases from V and 6 bases from J, with 12 bases between. CDR3 sequence (DNA): TGTGCCAGCAGTGATTATACAGGGTCCAATGAGCAGTTCTTC. This translates into CASSDYTGSNEQFF.

V is TRBV19 and J is TRBJ2-3; no reliable D call. Germline assignment: CDR1 LNHDA and CDR2 SQIVND (reference sequence). The V and J ends lost 0 bases and 2 bases respectively, with 6 bases between them. This CDR3 spans 14 amino acids. For the CDR3, the DNA is TGTGCCAGTAGTATAGACCCCCACACAGATACGCAGTATTTT. As protein: CASSIDPHTDTQYF.

V is TRBV14 and J is TRBJ2-7; D gene unclear. The V gene lost 4 bases and the J gene lost 2 bases, with 6 bases spanning the gap. The CDR3 totals 12 residues. The germline gives CDR1 SGHDN, CDR2 FVKESK. The CDR3 DNA reads as TGTGCCAGCAGCCTACAAGCCTACGAGCAGTACTTC. This translates into CASSLQAYEQYF. Full variable domain (rest looked up from reference TRBV14 and TRBJ2-7): EAGVTQFPSHSVIEKGQTVTLRCDPISGHDNLYWYRRVMGKEIKFLLHFVKESKQDESGMPNNRFLAERTGGTYSTLKVQPAELEDSGVYFCASSLQAYEQYFGPGTRLTVT.

CDR3: CATTTADSQAFF. The CDR3 DNA reads TGTGCCACCACAACCGCGGACAGTCAAGCTTTCTTT. The V call is TRBV10-3, the J call TRBJ1-1; the D gene is possibly TRBD1 (6 bases). The CDR3 contains 12 residues. CDR1 ENHRY and CDR2 SYGVKD come from the germline V gene. V lost 10 bases, J lost 9 bases, and 18 bases lay in between.

The V gene is TRBV29-1, the J gene TRBJ1-5; 7 nucleotides align to TRBD1. The CDR3 extends over 14 amino acids. Germline V lookup: CDR1 SQVTM, CDR2 ANQGSEA. The ends lost 4 bases at V and 4 bases at J; junction bases unmatched: 7. The CDR3 DNA is TGCAGCGTTGCAGGGGGGCAGGGAAATCAGCCCCAGCATTTT. Translation gives CSVAGGQGNQPQHF. Based on the CDR3 plus reference TRBV29-1 and TRBJ1-5, the full variable domain is SAVISQKPSRDICQRGTSLTIQCQVDSQVTMMFWYRQQPGQSLTLIATANQGSEATYESGFVIDKFPISRPNLTFSTLTVSNMSPEDSSIYLCSVAGGQGNQPQHFGDGTRLSIL.

The chain carries TRBV30 and TRBJ1-6; D is ambiguous. Germline CDR1 GTSNPN, CDR2 SVGIG (reference sequence). The CDR3 totals 14 residues. V gave up 0 bases and J gave up 10 bases, with 13 bases separating them. Here the CDR3 DNA reads TGTGCCTGGAGTGTAGACGGGGATCGCTCACCCCTCCACTTT. Encoded protein: CAWSVDGDRSPLHF.

The gene calls are TRBV5-1 and TRBJ2-7, with 8 bases matching TRBD1. With 4 bases clipped from V and 7 bases from J, the junction kept 13 bases outside the gene matches. There are 15 residues in the CDR3. CDR1 is SGHRS, CDR2 YFSETQ, per germline. The CDR3 protein is CASSHGTGGAREQYF. In DNA, the CDR3 is TGCGCCAGCAGCCATGGGACAGGTGGGGCGCGGGAGCAGTACTTC.

The CDR3 is CATASAGSYNEQFF. In nucleotides, the CDR3 is TGTGCCACCGCTTCGGCGGGTTCGTACAATGAGCAGTTCTTC. This chain uses TRBV24-1 with TRBJ2-1; D perhaps matches TRBD2 (5 bases). V was shortened by 9 bases and J by 4 bases, with 15 bases between the two germline ends. This CDR3 has 14 amino acids. CDR1 is KGHDR and CDR2 is SFDVKD in the germline V gene.

The chain carries TRBV5-1 and TRBJ1-4, with 7 bases aligning to TRBD1. The J segment lost 2 bases and the V segment lost 2 bases, leaving 6 bases of the junction unmatched. The CDR3 length is 16 residues. Germline values: CDR1 SGHRS, CDR2 YFSETQ. The CDR3: CASSFGQEGTNEKLFF. In DNA form, the CDR3 reads TGCGCCAGCAGCTTCGGACAGGAGGGGACTAATGAAAAACTGTTTTTT.

V usage is TRBV9 and J usage is TRBJ2-7; 14 nucleotides line up with TRBD2. The J segment lost 4 bases and the V segment lost 4 bases, leaving 7 bases of the junction unmatched. There are 16 residues in the CDR3. Germline V gene sequence: CDR1 SGDLS, CDR2 YYNGEE. The CDR3 bases are TGTGCCAGCAGCACCCCCCGGACTAGCGGGGGGTACGAGCAGTACTTC. This translates into CASSTPRTSGGYEQYF.

The J gene is TRBJ1-2, the V gene TRBV25-1; 9 bases align to TRBD1. Trimming took 6 bases from V and 3 from J; bases not matched to a gene: 8. This CDR3 has 15 residues. Germline V lookup: CDR1 MGHDK, CDR2 SYGVNS. CDR3: CASRGWTGVDYGYTF. CDR3 coding DNA: TGTGCCAGCAGGGGGTGGACAGGGGTGGACTATGGCTACACCTTC.

The chain couples TRBV27 to TRBJ2-7; no definite D call. The CDR3 extends over 13 amino acids. From germline, CDR1 is MNHEY and CDR2 SMNVEV (reference sequence). The V gene lost 3 bases and the J gene lost 4 bases, with 10 bases spanning the gap. CDR3 in amino acids: CASSFLGAYEQYF. The CDR3 DNA reads TGTGCCAGCAGTTTCCTAGGAGCGTACGAGCAGTACTTC.

The chain is built from TRBV2 and TRBJ2-7; 8 bases match TRBD2. The CDR3 length is 13 residues. V was pared by 10 bases and J by 0 bases, with 5 bases of the junction left unmatched. CDR1 and CDR2 (germline): SNHLY, FYNNEI. CDR3 protein: CATPGLGSYEQYF. DNA of the CDR3: TGTGCCACCCCGGGACTAGGCTCCTACGAGCAGTACTTC.

A word on this clone: The sample holds other DNA sequences that translate to the same CDR3. The chain is built from TRBV5-1 and TRBJ1-1; D gene unclear. The CDR3 totals 13 residues. Germline assignment: CDR1 SGHRS and CDR2 YFSETQ. Trimming shortened V by 0 bases and J by 2 bases, and 5 bases separated the two germline ends. The CDR3 region is CASSLGGNTEAFF. In nucleotides, the CDR3 is TGCGCCAGCAGCTTGGGCGGCAACACTGAAGCTTTCTTT. The complete variable domain, with remaining parts taken from reference TRBV5-1 and TRBJ1-1, reads KAGVTQTPRYLIKTRGQQVTLSCSPISGHRSVSWYQQTPGQGLQFLFEYFSETQRNKGNFPGRFSGRQFSNSRSEMNVSTLELGDSALYLCASSLGGNTEAFFGQGTRLTVV.

CDR3 coding DNA: TGTGCCAGCTCACCTAACAGCCCGTCAAATCAGCCCCAGCATTTT. Translation: CASSPNSPSNQPQHF. The chain joins TRBV18 to TRBJ1-5, with unresolved D. The CDR3 totals 15 residues. Per the germline V gene, CDR1 is KGHSH and CDR2 is LQKENI. Between the trimmed V and J ends, which lost 3 bases and 4 bases, there was a span of 13 bases.

The V call is TRBV6-1, the J call TRBJ1-2; 7 bases are a match to TRBD1. V lost 1 base, J lost 3 bases, and 5 bases stayed unmatched. The CDR3 has 15 residues. The germline V gene has CDR1 MNHNS and CDR2 SASEGT. In DNA, the CDR3 is TGTGCCAGCAGTGAAGGTCCAGGGGGTCACTATGGCTACACCTTC. Its protein product is CASSEGPGGHYGYTF.

This rearrangement joins TRBV5-4 to TRBJ2-4, with a tentative D call TRBD1 (5 bases). Germline V gives CDR1 SGHNT, CDR2 YYREEE (reference sequence). The V end lost 0 bases, the J end lost 3 bases, and 10 bases lay between the germline ends. The CDR3 has 15 amino acids. CDR3 coding DNA: TGTGCCAGCAGCTTGGCAGGGATCGGCAAAAACATTCAGTACTTC. It yields the protein CASSLAGIGKNIQYF.

This chain uses TRBV7-2 with TRBJ2-7; perhaps TRBD2 as D (7 bases). This CDR3 has 15 residues. Germline lookup yields CDR1 SGHTA and CDR2 FQGNSA. Trimming shortened V by 0 bases and J by 2 bases, and 11 bases separated the two germline ends. The CDR3 is CASSLAAGAAYEQYF. DNA for the CDR3: TGTGCCAGCAGCTTAGCGGCGGGGGCAGCCTACGAGCAGTACTTC.